This TCR beta chain was found in a study of blood T cell repertoires in COVID-19. On the study more broadly: Italy, Spain and the United States were the sources of the convalescent and acute COVID-19 samples. Sample material is recorded as cDNA or gDNA derived from T cells, B-cell-depleted T cells, or PBMCs.

The V gene's germline CDR1 is LNHDA and CDR2 SQIVND (reference sequence). CDR3 length: 12 amino acids. V was clipped by 3 bases and J by 5 bases, with 6 bases between them. How the authors handled the data: The assay estimated nucleated cells by amplifying reference gene primers. Profiled with immunoSEQ multiplex PCR; TCRdb holds only in-frame clones, not every one. V and J calls and clone size come straight from that table; D and trimming were deduced from the DNA. Of 200,000 or so clones listed, 79% were seen once; the top ten hold around 16%. This TCR was sampled from a man aged 60-69 years with active or convalescent COVID-19. Specimen: peripheral blood. The rearrangement links TRBV19 to TRBJ2-3; the D is unclear. The CDR3 protein is CASSISLDTQYF. The CDR3 bases are TGTGCCAGTAGTATCTCACTAGATACGCAGTATTTT. Based on the CDR3 plus reference TRBV19 and TRBJ2-3, the full variable domain is DGGITQSPKYLFRKEGQNVTLSCEQNLNHDAMYWYRQDPGQGLRLIYYSQIVNDFQKGDIAEGYSVSREKKESFPLTVTSAQKNPTAFYLCASSISLDTQYFGPGTRLTVL.